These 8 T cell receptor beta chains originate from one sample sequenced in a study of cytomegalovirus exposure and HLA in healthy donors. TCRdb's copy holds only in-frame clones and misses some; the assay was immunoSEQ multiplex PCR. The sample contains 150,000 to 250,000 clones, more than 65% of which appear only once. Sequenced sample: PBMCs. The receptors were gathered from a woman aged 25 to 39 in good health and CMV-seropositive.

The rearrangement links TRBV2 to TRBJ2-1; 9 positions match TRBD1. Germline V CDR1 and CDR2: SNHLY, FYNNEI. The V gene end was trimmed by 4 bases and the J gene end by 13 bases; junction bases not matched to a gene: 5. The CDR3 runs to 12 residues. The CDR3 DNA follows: TGTGCCAGCAGTGGACCGGGACAGGGACAGTTCTTC. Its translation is CASSGPGQGQFF.

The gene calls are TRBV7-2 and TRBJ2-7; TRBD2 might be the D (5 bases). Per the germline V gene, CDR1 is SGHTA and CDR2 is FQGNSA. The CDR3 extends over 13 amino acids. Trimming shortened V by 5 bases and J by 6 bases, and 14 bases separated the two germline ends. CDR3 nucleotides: TGTGCCAGCAGCCTATCCAACGAGGGCGAGCAGTACTTC. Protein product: CASSLSNEGEQYF. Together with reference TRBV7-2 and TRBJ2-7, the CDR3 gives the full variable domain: GAGVSQSPSNKVTEKGKDVELRCDPISGHTALYWYRQSLGQGLEFLIYFQGNSAPDKSGLPSDRFSAERTGGSVSTLTIQRTQQEDSAVYLCASSLSNEGEQYFGPGTRLTVT.

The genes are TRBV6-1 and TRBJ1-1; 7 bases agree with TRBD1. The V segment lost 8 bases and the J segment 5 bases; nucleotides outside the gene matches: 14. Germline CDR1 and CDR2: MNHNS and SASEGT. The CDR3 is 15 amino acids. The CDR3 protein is CASSWGTTGRTEAFF. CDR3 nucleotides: TGTGCCAGCTCATGGGGGACGACAGGGAGGACTGAAGCTTTCTTT.

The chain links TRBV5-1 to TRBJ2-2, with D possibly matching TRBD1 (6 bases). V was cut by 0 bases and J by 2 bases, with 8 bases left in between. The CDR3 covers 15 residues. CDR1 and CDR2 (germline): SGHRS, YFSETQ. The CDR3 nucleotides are TGCGCCAGCAGCTTGGACAGGGTTAACACCGGGGAGCTGTTTTTT. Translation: CASSLDRVNTGELFF. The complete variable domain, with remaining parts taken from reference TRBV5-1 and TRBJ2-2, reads KAGVTQTPRYLIKTRGQQVTLSCSPISGHRSVSWYQQTPGQGLQFLFEYFSETQRNKGNFPGRFSGRQFSNSRSEMNVSTLELGDSALYLCASSLDRVNTGELFFGEGSRLTVL.

Here the CDR3 reads CASSFQGDSYEQYF. The DNA for the CDR3 is TGTGCCAGCAGCTTCCAGGGGGACTCCTACGAGCAGTACTTC. The V gene is TRBV7-9, the J gene TRBJ2-7; TRBD1 matches at 7 bases. The CDR3 is 14 amino acids. Trimming removed 3 bases from V and 0 bases from J; junction bases left unmatched: 2. The germline V gene has CDR1 SEHNR and CDR2 FQNEAQ (reference sequence).

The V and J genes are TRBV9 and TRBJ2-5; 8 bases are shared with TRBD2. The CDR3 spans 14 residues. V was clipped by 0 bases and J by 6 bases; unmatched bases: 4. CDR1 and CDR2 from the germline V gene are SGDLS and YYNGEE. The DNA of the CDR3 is TGTGCCAGCAGCGTAGAAACTAGCGGACAGACCCAGTACTTC. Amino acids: CASSVETSGQTQYF.

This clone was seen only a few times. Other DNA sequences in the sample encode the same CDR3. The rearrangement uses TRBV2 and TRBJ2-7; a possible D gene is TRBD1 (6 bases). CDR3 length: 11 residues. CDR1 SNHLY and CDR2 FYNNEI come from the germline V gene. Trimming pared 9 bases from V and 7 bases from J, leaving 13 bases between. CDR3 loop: CASSGAGEQYF. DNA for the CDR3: TGTGCCAGTTCAGGGGCCGGGGAGCAGTACTTC.

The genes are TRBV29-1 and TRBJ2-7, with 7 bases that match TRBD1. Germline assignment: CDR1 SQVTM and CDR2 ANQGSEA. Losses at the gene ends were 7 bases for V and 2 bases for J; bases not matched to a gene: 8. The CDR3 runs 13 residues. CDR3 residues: CSARDSRTYEQYF. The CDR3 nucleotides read TGCAGCGCTCGGGACAGTAGGACCTACGAGCAGTACTTC.